This T cell receptor (beta chain) was captured in a study of T cells in Graves' hyperthyroidism and ophthalmopathy. The CDR3 covers 14 residues. The germline V gene encodes CDR1 SEHNR and CDR2 FQNEAQ (reference sequence). Based on clinical symptoms, serum thyroxine and TRAb, thyroid ultrasound and orbital computed tomography, diagnoses were reached. With regard to this clonotype: The junction and the germline gene differ at one end; a read error may be behind it.

TCR beta CDR3 regions were amplified from RNA transcripts. First-round RT-PCR targeting the TCR CDR3 was performed with the HTBI primer set. MiXCR, applied by TCRdb to the multiplex PCR reads, yields one record per CDR3 protein. The sample has under 700,000 distinct CDR3 sequences; about 43% are singletons. The chain joins TRBV7-9 to TRBJ1-2; tentative D call: TRBD1 (6 bases). Specimen: peripheral blood or thyroid tissue (not recorded which). This receptor was taken from a woman aged 18-29 years with Graves' hyperthyroidism. CDR3 protein: CASSAPGANYGYIF. CDR3 DNA: TGTGCCAGCAGCGCGCCAGGGGCCAACTATGGCTACATCTTC. Variable domain in full (rest from reference TRBV7-9 and TRBJ1-2): DTGVSQNPRHKITKRGQNVTFRCDPISEHNRLYWYRQTLGQGPEFLTYFQNEAQLEKSRLLSDRFSAERPKGSFSTLEIQRTEQGDSAMYLCASSAPGANYGYIFGSGTRLTVV.